This is a list of T cell receptor beta chains from one sample in a study of cytomegalovirus exposure and HLA in healthy donors. TCRdb's copy holds only in-frame clones and misses some; the assay was immunoSEQ multiplex PCR. This sample has about 110,000 clones, with around 85% found just once. Input material: PBMCs. Source of these receptors: a man aged 55-75 years in good health and CMV-seronegative. CDR3s include the opening cysteine and the closing phenylalanine or tryptophan. Each record gives: V gene, clone size, J gene, D gene, CDR3 DNA, CDR3 protein. The D gene is left open where the match is weak. Clone size is stated in some rows and not others, as once, few, many or a class when expanded.

v_call: TRBV5-1
clone_size: .
j_call: TRBJ2-2
d_call: TRBD1
cdr3_nt: TGCGCCAGCAGCCCGCGGGGACAGGGTGGCGGGGAGCTGTTTTTT
cdr3_aa: CASSPRGQGGGELFF

v_call: TRBV2
clone_size: .
j_call: TRBJ2-7
d_call: .
cdr3_nt: TGTGCCAGCAGTGACCCAAGGGGAGGAGAGCAGTACTTC
cdr3_aa: CASSDPRGGEQYF

v_call: TRBV4-3
clone_size: .
j_call: TRBJ2-5
d_call: .
cdr3_nt: TGCGCCAGCAGCCAAGAGACATACCTAGAGACCCAGTACTTC
cdr3_aa: CASSQETYLETQYF

v_call: TRBV10-1
clone_size: once
j_call: TRBJ1-1
d_call: .
cdr3_nt: TGCGCCAGCAGTGAGTCGGATCAAACGGCAGGCAGGAACACTGAAGCTTTCTTT
cdr3_aa: CASSESDQTAGRNTEAFF

v_call: TRBV9
clone_size: .
j_call: TRBJ2-7
d_call: .
cdr3_nt: TGTGCCAGCAGCGTAGGGCAGGGGTCTAACTACGAGCAGTACTTC
cdr3_aa: CASSVGQGSNYEQYF

v_call: TRBV6-6
clone_size: .
j_call: TRBJ1-2
d_call: TRBD1
cdr3_nt: TGTGCCAGCAGCCGCGACAGGGCTAACTATGGCTACACCTTC
cdr3_aa: CASSRDRANYGYTF

v_call: TRBV4-2
clone_size: .
j_call: TRBJ2-2
d_call: .
cdr3_nt: TGTGCCAGCAGCCGGCCGGGACAGAACACCGGGGAGCTGTTTTTT
cdr3_aa: CASSRPGQNTGELFF

v_call: TRBV7-3
clone_size: once
j_call: TRBJ2-1
d_call: .
cdr3_nt: TGTGCCAGCAGCTACGCCGGACTCCAGCCCTACAATGAGCAGTTCTTC
cdr3_aa: CASSYAGLQPYNEQFF

v_call: TRBV19
clone_size: .
j_call: TRBJ1-2
d_call: TRBD1
cdr3_nt: TGTGCCAGTAGTAAACGGACAGGGGCTAACTATGGCTACACCTTC
cdr3_aa: CASSKRTGANYGYTF

v_call: TRBV9
clone_size: .
j_call: TRBJ2-3
d_call: TRBD1
cdr3_nt: TGTGCCAGCAGCGCGCTCGCAGGGACCGGGACAGGGGTTGATACGCAGTATTTT
cdr3_aa: CASSALAGTGTGVDTQYF

v_call: TRBV11-2
clone_size: once
j_call: TRBJ2-7
d_call: TRBD1
cdr3_nt: TGTGCCAGCAGCTTCCGGGACAGAGCCTACGAGCAGTACTTC
cdr3_aa: CASSFRDRAYEQYF

v_call: TRBV7-2
clone_size: .
j_call: TRBJ1-1
d_call: .
cdr3_nt: TGTGCCAGCAGCGGGAGGGTTTCCGGCACTGAAGCTTTCTTT
cdr3_aa: CASSGRVSGTEAFF

v_call: TRBV29-1
clone_size: .
j_call: TRBJ2-5
d_call: TRBD2
cdr3_nt: TGCAGCGGGAACGGGGGGGAAGAGACCCAGTACTTC
cdr3_aa: CSGNGGEETQYF

v_call: TRBV9
clone_size: .
j_call: TRBJ2-1
d_call: TRBD2
cdr3_nt: TGTGCCAGCAGCGCTAGCGGGGGGAGGTCCTACAATGAGCAGTTCTTC
cdr3_aa: CASSASGGRSYNEQFF

v_call: TRBV4-2
clone_size: few
j_call: TRBJ2-5
d_call: TRBD2
cdr3_nt: TGTGCCAGCAGCCTAGGGACTAGCGGCCAAGAGACCCAGTACTTC
cdr3_aa: CASSLGTSGQETQYF